The clone carrying this T cell receptor (beta chain) was seen ten or more times. What it recognizes is unknown. Trimming took 0 bases from V and 0 from J, leaving 6 bases between them. The CDR3 has 15 residues. Germline V gives CDR1 MNHEY, CDR2 SVGAGI. Documented time point: newly diagnosed GD, antithyroid drugs for less than 3 months. Following extraction of RNA from PBMCs, that RNA was used to make the TCR library. Diagnosis followed American Thyroid Association guidelines for Graves' disease. Each of the patients was recruited from an endocrinology department situated in Xi'an, China. With iRepertoire HTBI primers and Arm-PCR of CDR3 regions, TCR beta libraries were built. A single record per CDR3 protein comes from TCRdb applying MiXCR to the multiplex PCR reads. Among about 240,000 distinct CDR3 sequences, 20% were seen once, and the ten largest hold more than 11%. This sample was included in a study of regulatory T cells in long-lasting Graves disease. Study-level background: Graves' patients, diagnosed recently, had received antithyroid drugs under 3 months.

The study, taken as a whole, reports: Persistent disease was associated with favored TRBV28 usage and with favored use of TRBJ1-2 and TRBJ2-5.

This clonotype was obtained from a female donor with Graves disease. Source: peripheral blood mononuclear cells (PBMCs), taken at new diagnosis, from a patient treated with antithyroid drugs. The chain combines TRBV6-5 with TRBJ1-5; TRBD1 might be the D (5 bases). The CDR3 loop is CASSYSGHSNQPQHF. Written as DNA, the CDR3 is TGTGCCAGCAGTTACTCAGGACATAGCAATCAGCCCCAGCATTTT.